This T cell receptor (beta chain) was retrieved from a study of radiation and T cells in renal cell carcinoma. As to time point: baseline pretreatment blood. Noted treatment: 15 Gy SBRT to primary tumor, nephrectomy 4 weeks later. This CDR3 has 15 residues. V gave up 0 bases and J gave up 1 base, with 9 bases separating them. In germline, CDR1 is SGHVS, CDR2 FNYEAQ. Sequencing used immunoSEQ multiplex PCR; TCRdb keeps in-frame clones, though not all of them. The sample has approximately 120,000 clones, roughly 80% seen once. The receptor was derived from an older woman with renal cell carcinoma. This chain uses TRBV7-6 with TRBJ1-1; D possibly corresponds to TRBD1 (5 bases). The material sequenced was blood, taken from a patient whose treatment included radiotherapy and nephrectomy. The CDR3 region is CASSLARDGNTEAFF. CDR3 DNA: TGTGCCAGCAGCTTAGCTCGGGACGGGAACACTGAAGCTTTCTTT.